The subject of this entry is one TCR beta chain. This sample was taken from a study of neoadjuvant anti-PD-1 for oral cavity cancer. CDR1 and CDR2 from the germline V gene are SEHNR and FQNEAQ (reference sequence). The CDR3 consists of 18 residues. Unmatched junction bases numbered 10, after V lost 2 bases and J lost 0 bases. PBMC libraries mostly used roughly 500 ng of input genomic DNA, with six replicates per sample. The data were produced by immunoSEQ multiplex PCR, yet TCRdb's version contains in-frame clones alone and is incomplete. The table has about 32,000 clones, about 80% seen once; the top ten hold around 3%. The time point: after neoadjuvant nivolumab, at surgical resection. The patients had HPV-negative, locally advanced oral cavity squamous cell carcinoma.

This sequence was found in a person between 40 and 79 years old with oral cavity squamous cell carcinoma. The sample consisted of PBMCs, taken after nivolumab (anti-PD-1) treatment. The V gene is TRBV7-9, the J gene TRBJ1-2, with TRBD1 matching over 9 bases. The CDR3 DNA sequence: TGTGCCAGCAGCTTAACCCCGGGACAGGGAAGATCTAACTATGGCTACACCTTC. This encodes CASSLTPGQGRSNYGYTF. The full variable domain, with the rest looked up from reference TRBV7-9 and TRBJ1-2, is DTGVSQNPRHKITKRGQNVTFRCDPISEHNRLYWYRQTLGQGPEFLTYFQNEAQLEKSRLLSDRFSAERPKGSFSTLEIQRTEQGDSAMYLCASSLTPGQGRSNYGYTFGSGTRLTVV.